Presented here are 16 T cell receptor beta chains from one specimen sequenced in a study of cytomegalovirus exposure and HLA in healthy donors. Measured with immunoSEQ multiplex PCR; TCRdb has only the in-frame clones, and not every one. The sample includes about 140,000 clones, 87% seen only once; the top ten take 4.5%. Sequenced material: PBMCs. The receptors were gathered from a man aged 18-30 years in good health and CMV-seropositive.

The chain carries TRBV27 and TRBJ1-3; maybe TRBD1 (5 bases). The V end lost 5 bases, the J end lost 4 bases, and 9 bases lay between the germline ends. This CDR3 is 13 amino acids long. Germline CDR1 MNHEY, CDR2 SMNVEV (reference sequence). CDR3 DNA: TGTGCCAGCAGTGCCCGACAGGGAAACACCATATATTTT. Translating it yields CASSARQGNTIYF.

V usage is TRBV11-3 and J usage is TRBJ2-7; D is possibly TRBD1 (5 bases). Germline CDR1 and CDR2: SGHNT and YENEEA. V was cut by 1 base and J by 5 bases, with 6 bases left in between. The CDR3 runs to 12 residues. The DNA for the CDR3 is TGTGCCAGCAGCTTAGGCAGGGACGAGCAGTACTTC. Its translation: CASSLGRDEQYF. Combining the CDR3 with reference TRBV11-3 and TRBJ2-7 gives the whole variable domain EAGVVQSPRYKIIEKKQPVAFWCNPISGHNTLYWYLQNLGQGPELLIRYENEEAVDDSQLPKDRFSAERLKGVDSTLKIQPAELGDSAVYLCASSLGRDEQYFGPGTRLTVT.

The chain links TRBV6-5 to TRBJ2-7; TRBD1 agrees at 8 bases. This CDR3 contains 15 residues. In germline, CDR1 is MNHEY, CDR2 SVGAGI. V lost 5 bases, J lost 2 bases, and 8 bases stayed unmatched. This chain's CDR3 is CASSQTGQGTYEQYF. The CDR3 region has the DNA TGTGCCAGCAGTCAGACAGGACAGGGCACCTACGAGCAGTACTTC.

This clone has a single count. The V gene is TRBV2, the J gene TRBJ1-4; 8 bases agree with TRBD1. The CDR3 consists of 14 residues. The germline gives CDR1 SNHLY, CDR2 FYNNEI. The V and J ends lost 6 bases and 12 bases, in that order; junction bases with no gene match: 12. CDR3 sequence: CASRTSGQGRELFF. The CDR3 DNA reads TGTGCCAGCAGAACTTCCGGACAGGGTAGGGAACTGTTTTTT.

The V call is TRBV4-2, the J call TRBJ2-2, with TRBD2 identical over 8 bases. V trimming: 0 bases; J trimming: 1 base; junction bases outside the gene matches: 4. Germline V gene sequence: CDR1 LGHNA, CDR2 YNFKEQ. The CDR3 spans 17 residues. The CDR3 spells CASSQDREGLNTGELFF. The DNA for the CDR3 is TGTGCCAGCAGCCAAGATCGGGAGGGCCTGAACACCGGGGAGCTGTTTTTT.

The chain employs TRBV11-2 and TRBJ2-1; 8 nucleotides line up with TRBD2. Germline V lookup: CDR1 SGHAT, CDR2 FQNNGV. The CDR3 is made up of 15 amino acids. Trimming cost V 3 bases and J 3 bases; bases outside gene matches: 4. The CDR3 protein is CASSFTREGYNEQFF. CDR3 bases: TGTGCCAGCAGCTTTACCCGGGAGGGCTACAATGAGCAGTTCTTC.

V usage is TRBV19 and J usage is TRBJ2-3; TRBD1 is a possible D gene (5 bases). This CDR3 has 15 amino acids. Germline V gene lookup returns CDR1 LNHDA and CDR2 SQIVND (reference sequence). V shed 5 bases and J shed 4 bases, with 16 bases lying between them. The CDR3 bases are TGTGCCAGTAGTGTCGTGCAAGAAGGGGCAGATACGCAGTATTTT. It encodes CASSVVQEGADTQYF. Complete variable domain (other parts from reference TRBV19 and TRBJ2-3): DGGITQSPKYLFRKEGQNVTLSCEQNLNHDAMYWYRQDPGQGLRLIYYSQIVNDFQKGDIAEGYSVSREKKESFPLTVTSAQKNPTAFYLCASSVVQEGADTQYFGPGTRLTVL.

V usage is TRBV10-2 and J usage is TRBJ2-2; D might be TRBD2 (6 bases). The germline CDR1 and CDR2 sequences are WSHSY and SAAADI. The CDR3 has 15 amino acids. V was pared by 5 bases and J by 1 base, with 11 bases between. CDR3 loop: CASSSGDGNTGELFF. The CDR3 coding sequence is TGCGCCAGCAGTTCGGGGGACGGGAACACCGGGGAGCTGTTTTTT.

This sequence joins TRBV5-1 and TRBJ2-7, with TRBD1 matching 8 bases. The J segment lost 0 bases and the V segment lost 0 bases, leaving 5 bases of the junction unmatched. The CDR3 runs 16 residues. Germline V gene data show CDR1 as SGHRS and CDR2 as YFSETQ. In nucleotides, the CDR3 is TGCGCCAGCAGCTTGGGGGGACAGGTGGACTCCTACGAGCAGTACTTC. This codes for CASSLGGQVDSYEQYF.

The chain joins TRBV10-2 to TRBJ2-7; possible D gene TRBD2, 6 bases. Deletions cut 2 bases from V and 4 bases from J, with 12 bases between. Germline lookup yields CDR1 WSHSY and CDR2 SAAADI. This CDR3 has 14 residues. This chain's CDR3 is CASSEVEGRYEQYF. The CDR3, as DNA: TGCGCCAGCAGTGAGGTGGAGGGCCGTTACGAGCAGTACTTC.

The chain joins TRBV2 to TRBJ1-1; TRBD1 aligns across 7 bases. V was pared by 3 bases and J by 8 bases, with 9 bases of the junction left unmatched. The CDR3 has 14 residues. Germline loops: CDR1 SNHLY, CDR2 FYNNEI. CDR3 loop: CASSDLGGLGEAFF. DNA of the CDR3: TGTGCCAGCAGTGATTTAGGGGGCTTAGGGGAAGCTTTCTTT. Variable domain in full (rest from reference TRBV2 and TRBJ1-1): EPEVTQTPSHQVTQMGQEVILRCVPISNHLYFYWYRQILGQKVEFLVSFYNNEISEKSEIFDDQFSVERPDGSNFTLKIRSTKLEDSAMYFCASSDLGGLGEAFFGQGTRLTVV.

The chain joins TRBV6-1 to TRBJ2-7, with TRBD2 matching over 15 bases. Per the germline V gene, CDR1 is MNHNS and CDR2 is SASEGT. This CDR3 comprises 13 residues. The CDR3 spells CASSDGTSGRLRV. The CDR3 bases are TGTGCCAGCAGCGATGGGACTAGCGGGAGGCTCCGTGTC.

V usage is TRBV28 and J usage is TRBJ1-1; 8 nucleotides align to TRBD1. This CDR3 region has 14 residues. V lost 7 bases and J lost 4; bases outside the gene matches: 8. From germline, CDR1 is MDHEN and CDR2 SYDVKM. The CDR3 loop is CASIGSRGPTEAFF. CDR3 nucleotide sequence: TGTGCCAGCATCGGTTCCAGGGGGCCCACTGAAGCTTTCTTT.

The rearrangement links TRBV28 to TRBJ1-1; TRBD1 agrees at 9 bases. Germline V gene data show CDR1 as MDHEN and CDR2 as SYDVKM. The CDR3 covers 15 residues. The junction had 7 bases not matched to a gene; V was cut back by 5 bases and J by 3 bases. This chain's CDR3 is CASSLIGTGYTEAFF. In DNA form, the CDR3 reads TGTGCCAGCAGTCTGATAGGGACAGGGTACACTGAAGCTTTCTTT. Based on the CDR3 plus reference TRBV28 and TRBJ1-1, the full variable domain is DVKVTQSSRYLVKRTGEKVFLECVQDMDHENMFWYRQDPGLGLRLIYFSYDVKMKEKGDIPEGYSVSREKKERFSLILESASTNQTSMYLCASSLIGTGYTEAFFGQGTRLTVV.

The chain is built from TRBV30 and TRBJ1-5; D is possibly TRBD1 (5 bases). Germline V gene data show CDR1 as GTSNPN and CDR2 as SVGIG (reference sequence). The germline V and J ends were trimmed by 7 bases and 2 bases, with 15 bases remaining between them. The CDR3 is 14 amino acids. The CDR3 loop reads CAFNGASGNQPQHF. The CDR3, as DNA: TGTGCCTTTAATGGGGCGTCGGGCAATCAGCCCCAGCATTTT.

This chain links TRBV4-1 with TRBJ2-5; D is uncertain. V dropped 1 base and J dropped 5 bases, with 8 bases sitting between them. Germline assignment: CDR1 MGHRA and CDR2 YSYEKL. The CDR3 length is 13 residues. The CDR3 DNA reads TGCGCCAGCAGCCAAGCAACCCGGGAGACCCAGTACTTC. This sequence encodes CASSQATRETQYF.